The 2 T cell receptor beta chains below come from one sample, sequenced in a study of regulatory T cells in long-lasting Graves disease. CDR3-region Arm-PCR and iRepertoire HTBI primers produced the TCR beta libraries. MiXCR, run by TCRdb on the multiplex PCR reads, gives a single entry per CDR3 protein. The sample lists about 620,000 distinct CDR3 sequences; approximately 15% were seen once. Time point given: newly diagnosed GD, antithyroid drugs for less than 3 months. Following extraction of RNA from PBMCs, that RNA was used to make the TCR library. These data are also associated with another study on T cells in Graves' hyperthyroidism and ophthalmopathy.

The sequenced sample was peripheral blood mononuclear cells (PBMCs), obtained at new diagnosis, from a patient treated with antithyroid drugs. All receptors derive from a woman between 25 and 40 years old with Graves disease.

The J gene is TRBJ2-1, the V gene TRBV12-3 or TRBV12-4; 11 nucleotides line up with TRBD2. This CDR3 comprises 16 residues. V gave up 3 bases and J gave up 5 bases; unmatched junction bases: 6. The CDR3 sequence is CASSFDLAGGDNEQFF. In DNA form, the CDR3 reads TGTGCCAGCAGTTTCGATCTAGCGGGGGGTGACAATGAGCAGTTCTTC.

This clonotype was counted ten times or more. The chain joins TRBV11-2 to TRBJ2-7, with 11 bases fitting TRBD1. CDR1 and CDR2 (germline): SGHAT, FQNNGV. The CDR3 runs to 15 residues. V was pared by 5 bases and J by 2 bases, with 5 bases of the junction left unmatched. This CDR3 reads CASSRGTGGTYEQYF. The DNA of the CDR3 is TGTGCCAGCAGCCGGGGGACAGGGGGAACCTACGAGCAGTACTTC.